The clone carrying this TCR beta chain was seen repeatedly, ten times or more. The target antigen is unknown. This entry comes from a study of breast tumors, draining lymph nodes, adjacent tissues. Study-wide points: Tumor repertoires ranked between lymph nodes and nontumor tissue in diversity, with V and J gene preferences. The data were judged consistent with most tumor T cells coming from lymph node and expanding in tumor. Tumor and nontumor repertoires were significantly more similar in luminal-like than in basal-like breast cancer. Tumor T cell lymph node origin was a supported hypothesis, not proven.

Breast cancer patients provided tissue from their axillary draining lymph nodes. J lost 4 bases, V lost 5 bases, and 8 bases had no gene match. Germline V gene sequence: CDR1 LNHDA, CDR2 SQIVND (reference sequence). This CDR3 comprises 15 residues. TCRdb analysed the multiplex PCR reads with MiXCR anew, one entry per CDR3 protein. Here the sample spans roughly 260,000 distinct CDR3 sequences, 30% being singletons. The TCR was taken from a female donor with breast cancer. Some clones in this sample may be carry-over from other donors' samples. This chain links TRBV19 with TRBJ2-1, with TRBD2 matching over 7 bases. What was sequenced was axillary lymph node tissue. CDR3 loop: CASSSRESPYNEQFF. DNA for the CDR3: TGTGCCAGTAGTTCGCGGGAGAGCCCTTACAATGAGCAGTTCTTC.